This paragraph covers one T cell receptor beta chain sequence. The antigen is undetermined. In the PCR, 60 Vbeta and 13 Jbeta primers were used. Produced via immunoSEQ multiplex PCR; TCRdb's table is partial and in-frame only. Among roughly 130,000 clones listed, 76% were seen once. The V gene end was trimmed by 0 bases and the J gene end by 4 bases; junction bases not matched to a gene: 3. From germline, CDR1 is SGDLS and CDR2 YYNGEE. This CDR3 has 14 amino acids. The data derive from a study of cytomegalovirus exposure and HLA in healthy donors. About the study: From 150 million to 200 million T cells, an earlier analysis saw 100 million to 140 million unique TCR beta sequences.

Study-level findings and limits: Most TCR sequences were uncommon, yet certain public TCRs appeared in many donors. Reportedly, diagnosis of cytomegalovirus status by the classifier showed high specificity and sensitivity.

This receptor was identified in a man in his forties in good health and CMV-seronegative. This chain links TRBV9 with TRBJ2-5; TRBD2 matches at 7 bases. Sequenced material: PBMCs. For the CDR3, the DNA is TGTGCCAGCAGCGTAGCTACGGGGGGAGAGACCCAGTACTTC. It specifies CASSVATGGETQYF.